This T cell receptor beta chain was captured in a study of shared clonotypes between healthy human individuals (dated by TCRdb to 2018 to 2020). For context, the study as a whole: Two women and a few men aged 18 to 49 years were included in the cohort. Leukapheresis yielded between about 0.8 and 9.5 billion PBMCs per donor. For each donor, three plates each were used for CD4 naive and CD4 memory, two plates were used for CD8 naive, and one plate was used for CD8 memory. Different laboratories and diverse techniques were used to prepare libraries and sequence TCR repertoires, to increase sequencing depth and limit assay-specific biases. To estimate repertoire size and how much clonotypes are shared between individuals, the study performed deep sequencing of blood TCR repertoires from a few healthy adults. Broad study findings and their caveats: Larger estimated clonotype richness was generally found for naive subsets than for memory subsets. Sharing across several donors was observed for roughly 5% of naive CD4, over 3% of naive CD8, 2% to 2.5% of memory CD4, and 0.4% of memory CD8 clonotypes. Compared with non-shared clonotypes, the clonotypes found in all four sorted-subset donors had higher generation probabilities. Pairwise subsampling indicated that sequencing depth was expected to affect the degree of clonotype sharing among donors. Sampling was limited to blood, and TCR repertoires in tissue likely differ from TCR repertoires in blood. Rarefaction of sorted-subset datasets indicated incomplete sequencing despite the large sequencing depth. Because the study included only a small number of donors, the genetic and exposure-history diversity represented was limited.

The germline ends are 10 bases apart after V is trimmed by 0 bases and J by 0 bases. CDR1 and CDR2, looked up from the germline V gene, are SGHRS and YFSETQ. The CDR3 goes from the cysteine to the phenylalanine over 16 residues. Solely the CDR3 DNA is kept, with 48 bases framed from the first base. Donors were healthy HIV-negative adults with no recently reported acute infections or vaccinations. All donors were Caucasian adults living in Nashville, Tennessee, USA. CD4+ T cells were enriched through magnetic negative selection, after which naive cells were positively selected on CD45RA and the remaining negative fraction served as the memory subset. Blood was obtained by leukapheresis, after which PBMCs were separated by Ficoll-Histopaque density gradient centrifugation and cryopreserved in liquid nitrogen vapor phase. Analytical flow cytometry was used to check the purity and quantity of each magnetically sorted T cell population. From each sorted fraction, genomic DNA was isolated and quantified by UV absorbance on a Nanodrop 2000c.

As regards this clone: Its antigen target is currently unknown. Per-base quality was not reported, and no clone a single base away is much larger than it. Other DNA sequences in this sample translate to the same CDR3.

Using the deep immunoSEQ assay, multiplex PCR amplified TCR CDR3 regions from genomic DNA. Extracted genomic DNA from each cell subset was spread evenly across all wells of several immunoSEQ 96-well plates, with each plate serving as a replicate. For sorted subsets, 150 to 200 ng genomic DNA, equal to 30,000 to 35,000 T cell genomes, was loaded into each replicate PCR. The purified libraries were quantified using a Qubit 3.0 fluorometer, sized with a Bioanalyzer 2100, and then quantified again using the KAPA Library Quantification kit. Every immunoSEQ 96-well plate was sequenced on a dedicated single-read 150-cycle Illumina NextSeq 550 flow cell. Under the source paper's analysis protocol: Because only junctional sequences without quality scores were contained in the immunoSEQ output, filtering matching that applied to full-length reads could not be performed. To assign V/J genes and CDR3, sequences were annotated against IMGT germline references using PyIR, a Python wrapper for IgBLAST v1.9. Reads were filtered out if the reads had weak V/J assignments (E-value above 1e-6), no CDR3, stop codons, out-of-frame junctions, or ambiguous translated residues. V3J clonotypes were defined as sequences sharing an identical inferred V gene, J gene, and CDR3 amino acid sequence. The percentage overlap between two repertoires was calculated by dividing the number of shared unique clonotypes by the size of the smaller repertoire. Three approaches were used to assess repertoire richness: RTK rarefaction, the Chao1 estimator, and Recon v2.1 estimates of unobserved clonotypes. For all TCRbeta clonotypes obtained by the gDNA method from a few donors, generation probabilities were computed with OLGA. The clones in this table, taken by TCRdb from immuneACCESS, are in-frame only. Not every clone is retained; where verified, under half of the shortfall comes from an unresolved V gene, and the cause of the rest is unknown. Clonal size and the V and J genes are those of that table, whereas D and trimming came from the DNA. This sample holds roughly 2 million clones; roughly 96% were observed only once. More than 0.1% of the sample goes to the ten largest clones.

Material: naive CD4+ T cells sorted from blood. According to the study, the label for this sample's cell subset or site signals: CD45RA+ positively selected. The V gene is TRBV5-1 and the J gene is TRBJ1-3; the D gene is perhaps TRBD1, from 5 matching bases. This sequence was found in a man between 18 and 35 years old in good health. The CDR3 reads as follows: CASSLASGSSGNTIYF. The sequenced DNA: TGCGCCAGCAGCTTGGCCTCAGGGAGCTCTGGAAACACCATATATTTT.